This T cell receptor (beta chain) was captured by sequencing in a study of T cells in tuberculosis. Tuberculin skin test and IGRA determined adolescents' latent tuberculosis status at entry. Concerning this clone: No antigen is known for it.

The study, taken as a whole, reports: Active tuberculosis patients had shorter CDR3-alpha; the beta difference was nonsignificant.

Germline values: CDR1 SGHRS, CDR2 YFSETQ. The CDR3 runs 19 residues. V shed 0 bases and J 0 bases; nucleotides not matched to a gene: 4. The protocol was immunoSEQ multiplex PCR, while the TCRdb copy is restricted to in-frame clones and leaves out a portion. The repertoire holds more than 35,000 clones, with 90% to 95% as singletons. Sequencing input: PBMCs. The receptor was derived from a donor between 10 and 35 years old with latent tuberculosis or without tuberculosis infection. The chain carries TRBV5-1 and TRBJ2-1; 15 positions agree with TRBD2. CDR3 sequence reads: CASSLAGLAGGGSYNEQFF. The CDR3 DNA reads TGCGCCAGCAGCTTGGCGGGACTAGCGGGAGGTGGCTCCTACAATGAGCAGTTCTTC.